The 12 T cell receptor beta chains listed next were all sequenced from one sample in a study of T cells after yellow fever vaccination. MiXCR was run by TCRdb on the 5' RACE reads, yielding one entry per CDR3 protein. The sample holds roughly 500,000 distinct CDR3 sequences, roughly 19% seen once. The specimen was PBMCs, collected 15 days after the yellow fever booster vaccination. These receptors all come from a man between 25 and 39 years old who received the YFV17D yellow fever vaccine.

V and J are TRBV27 and TRBJ2-5, with no clear D. The V gene lost 4 bases and the J gene lost 0 bases, with 15 bases spanning the gap. The CDR3 has 16 residues. CDR1 is MNHEY and CDR2 is SMNVEV in the germline V gene (reference sequence). The CDR3 DNA follows: TGTGCCAGCAGTTCGGCCCCCGGACCATACCAAGAGACCCAGTACTTC. Residues: CASSSAPGPYQETQYF.

The V and J genes are TRBV12-3 or TRBV12-4 and TRBJ2-1, with D possibly being TRBD2 (6 bases). The CDR3 contains 15 residues. The ends were cut back, 5 bases at V and 3 bases at J, with 14 bases in the middle. The CDR3 sequence is CASSTTAGVYNEQFF. The CDR3 DNA follows: TGTGCCAGCAGTACAACAGCGGGTGTCTACAATGAGCAGTTCTTC.

This clonotype has just a few counts. This chain joins TRBV12-5 and TRBJ2-3; 9 positions agree with TRBD2. Trimming removed 5 bases from V and 4 bases from J; junction bases left unmatched: 13. Germline V CDR1 and CDR2: LGHNT, FRNRAP. The CDR3 has 17 residues. The CDR3 is CASGLSRTSDVPDTQYF. CDR3 bases: TGTGCTAGTGGTCTATCCCGGACTAGCGACGTCCCAGATACGCAGTATTTT.

In its sample, this clonotype was seen a few times. The V gene is TRBV14, the J gene TRBJ2-7; unclear D gene. Per the germline V gene, CDR1 is SGHDN and CDR2 is FVKESK. CDR3 length: 13 residues. Trimming took off 6 bases at V and 1 base at J, with 10 bases between the two ends. The CDR3 DNA reads as TGTGCCAGCAGTAGACTGAATTCCTACGAGCAGTACTTC. This sequence encodes CASSRLNSYEQYF.

This clonotype was seen more than once but under ten times. The chain employs TRBV20-1 and TRBJ2-3; D might be TRBD1 (6 bases). CDR3 size: 13 residues. Per the germline V gene, CDR1 is DFQATT and CDR2 is SNEGSKA (reference sequence). V lost 6 bases and J lost 3, with 13 bases in between. CDR3 in amino acids: CSADRSWTDTQYF. The CDR3 DNA reads as TGCAGTGCGGACAGAAGTTGGACAGATACGCAGTATTTT.

J is TRBJ2-3 and V is TRBV7-9; possibly TRBD1 for D (6 bases). The V gene's germline CDR1 is SEHNR and CDR2 FQNEAQ (reference sequence). CDR3 length: 16 residues. V was shortened by 7 bases and J by 2 bases, with 19 bases between the two germline ends. CDR3 coding DNA: TGTGCCAGCACCACAACGAGGACAGACAACACAGATACGCAGTATTTT. It encodes CASTTTRTDNTDTQYF.

V usage is TRBV12-3 or TRBV12-4 and J usage is TRBJ1-5, with 8 positions matching TRBD1. Trimming at V came to 4 bases and at J to 3 bases, leaving 17 bases not matched to a gene. This CDR3 spans 19 amino acids. CDR3 protein: CASSSGTASGGFLNQPQHF. CDR3 nucleotides: TGTGCCAGCAGTTCCGGGACAGCCTCAGGGGGCTTCCTCAATCAGCCCCAGCATTTT.

The chain has TRBV10-3 and TRBJ2-2, with TRBD2 identical over 10 bases. After removal of 6 bases from V and 5 bases from J, the junction contained 12 bases not matched to a gene. CDR3 length: 17 residues. Germline CDR1 ENHRY, CDR2 SYGVKD. The CDR3 here is CAIREREGLLRTGELFF. The CDR3, as DNA: TGTGCCATCAGGGAGCGGGAGGGCCTTTTGAGGACCGGGGAGCTGTTTTTT.

V gene TRBV5-1 combines with J gene TRBJ2-3, with D tentatively TRBD2 (6 bases). This CDR3 is 17 amino acids long. Germline CDR1 and CDR2: SGHRS and YFSETQ. The V and J ends lost 4 bases and 0 bases respectively, with 18 bases between them. CDR3 sequence reads: CASSRTLLATSTDTQYF. DNA for the CDR3: TGCGCCAGCAGCCGGACACTTCTAGCGACTAGCACAGATACGCAGTATTTT. Looking up the rest from reference TRBV5-1 and TRBJ2-3 gives the full variable domain: KAGVTQTPRYLIKTRGQQVTLSCSPISGHRSVSWYQQTPGQGLQFLFEYFSETQRNKGNFPGRFSGRQFSNSRSEMNVSTLELGDSALYLCASSRTLLATSTDTQYFGPGTRLTVL.

V and J are TRBV7-2 and TRBJ2-1; D might be TRBD1 or TRBD2, each matching 6 bases. The length of the CDR3 is 17 residues. Germline V gene sequence: CDR1 SGHTA, CDR2 FQGNSA. V shed 4 bases and J shed 3 bases, with 19 bases lying between them. The CDR3 loop is CASSSVGGTSYYNEQFF. For the CDR3, the DNA is TGTGCCAGCAGCTCGGTAGGGGGGACAAGTTACTACAATGAGCAGTTCTTC. The full variable domain, with the rest looked up from reference TRBV7-2 and TRBJ2-1, is GAGVSQSPSNKVTEKGKDVELRCDPISGHTALYWYRQSLGQGLEFLIYFQGNSAPDKSGLPSDRFSAERTGGSVSTLTIQRTQQEDSAVYLCASSSVGGTSYYNEQFFGPGTRLTVL.

The CDR3 DNA is TGCAGTGCAAACAGGGGACTGAACACTGAAGCTTTCTTT. This encodes CSANRGLNTEAFF. V gene TRBV20-1 combines with J gene TRBJ1-1, with 7 bases that match TRBD1. The CDR3 extends over 13 amino acids. The trim removed 6 bases at V and 0 bases at J, leaving 4 bases unmatched. Germline V gene data show CDR1 as DFQATT and CDR2 as SNEGSKA (reference sequence).

V gene TRBV6-2 or TRBV6-3 combines with J gene TRBJ2-1; the D is unclear. The CDR3 totals 14 residues. Between the trimmed V and J ends, which lost 7 bases and 0 bases, there was a span of 10 bases. Germline CDR1 and CDR2: MNHEY and SVGEGT. This chain's CDR3 is CASTRTLSYNEQFF. The CDR3 region has the DNA TGTGCCAGCACCAGGACCCTCTCCTACAATGAGCAGTTCTTC.